This TCR beta chain was sequenced for a study of OX40 agonist ivuxolimab in advanced cancers. Overall study context: Dosing consisted of intravenous ivuxolimab at 0.01 to 10 mg/kg every 2 weeks. Patients in dose escalation had liver, melanoma, kidney or head and neck cancers. Study-level findings and limits: At 0.1 to 3.0 mg/kg, clonal expansion of CD4+ and CD8+ blood T cells had occurred by week 6.

CDR1 and CDR2 (germline): MNHNY, SVGAGI (reference sequence). The CDR3 is made up of 14 amino acids. V lost 6 bases, J lost 1 base, and 12 bases lay in between. Assay: immunoSEQ multiplex PCR; the TCRdb copy retains only in-frame clones and omits some. The sample has 40,000 to 60,000 clones; about four fifths are singletons. On this clone itself: Its antigen is still unknown.

This material consisted of CD4+ or CD8+ T cells sorted from blood, taken in a trial of the OX40 agonist ivuxolimab. The TCR originated in an adult with an advanced solid tumor such as melanoma, head and neck, liver or kidney cancer. This rearrangement joins TRBV6-6 to TRBJ1-1; D is undetermined. The CDR3 sequence: CASRRDGRNTEAFF. The CDR3 bases are TGTGCCAGCAGGAGAGATGGGCGGAACACTGAAGCTTTCTTT.